The 21 T cell receptor beta chains presented below share a single source sample, sequenced in a study of blood T cell repertoires in COVID-19. The protocol was immunoSEQ multiplex PCR, while the TCRdb copy is restricted to in-frame clones and leaves out a portion. The sample yields 30,000 to 35,000 clones, nearly 95% seen once. Sequenced material: peripheral blood. The receptors were sampled from a human donor in a cohort sampled during active COVID-19.

V usage is TRBV30 and J usage is TRBJ1-1, with a tentative D call TRBD1 (5 bases). The CDR3 sequence is 14 residues long. Germline V CDR1 and CDR2: GTSNPN, SVGIG (reference sequence). V lost 7 bases, J lost 4 bases, and 19 bases lay in between. The CDR3 sequence: CAFDGGKRGTEAFF. Written as DNA, the CDR3 is TGTGCCTTCGACGGCGGCAAAAGGGGCACTGAAGCTTTCTTT.

The genes are TRBV19 and TRBJ1-2; no clear D. This CDR3 has 12 amino acids. The V and J ends lost 4 bases and 4 bases respectively, with 7 bases between them. From germline, CDR1 is LNHDA and CDR2 SQIVND (reference sequence). The CDR3 loop reads CASSKQIYGYTF. DNA for the CDR3: TGTGCCAGTAGTAAACAGATCTATGGCTACACCTTC.

This chain links TRBV3-1 (or the pseudogene TRBV3-2) with TRBJ2-1; 7 positions agree with TRBD2. Germline trimming cut 1 base from V and 5 bases from J; bases unmatched to any gene: 2. This CDR3 has 14 residues. CDR1 and CDR2 (germline): LGHDT, YNNKEL (reference sequence). The CDR3 DNA reads as TGTGCCAGCAGCCAAGTTGGGGGGGACAATGAGCAGTTCTTC. Translation: CASSQVGGDNEQFF.

V usage is TRBV3-1 (or the pseudogene TRBV3-2) and J usage is TRBJ2-7, with D possibly being TRBD1 (6 bases). Germline loops: CDR1 LGHDT, CDR2 YNNKEL (reference sequence). V was shortened by 0 bases and J by 13 bases, with 13 bases between the two germline ends. This CDR3 is built from 12 residues. The CDR3 is CASSQEQGRRYF. The DNA of the CDR3 is TGTGCCAGCAGCCAAGAACAGGGAAGGAGATACTTC.

This chain joins TRBV7-8 and TRBJ2-7, with 9 bases identical to TRBD1. The CDR3 runs to 13 residues. The V segment lost 3 bases and the J segment 6 bases; nucleotides outside the gene matches: 3. Germline-derived CDR1 and CDR2 are SGHVS and FQNEAQ. CDR3 sequence (DNA): TGTGCCAGCAGCTTTCGGACAGGGGCCGAGCAGTACTTC. Its translation: CASSFRTGAEQYF.

CDR3 amino acids: CASSQGGTNEKLFF. The CDR3 DNA follows: TGTGCCAGCAGCCAAGGAGGCACTAATGAAAAACTGTTTTTT. The chain links TRBV3-1 (or the pseudogene TRBV3-2) to TRBJ1-4; D not certain. V was shortened by 1 base and J by 2 bases, with 5 bases between the two germline ends. CDR1 and CDR2 (germline): LGHDT, YNNKEL (reference sequence). CDR3 size: 14 residues.

The gene calls are TRBV10-3 and TRBJ2-2; no firm D call. V was cut by 3 bases and J by 2 bases, with 10 bases left in between. CDR3 size: 15 residues. The germline gives CDR1 ENHRY, CDR2 SYGVKD. Here the CDR3 reads CAISDLWQNTGELFF. CDR3 coding DNA: TGTGCCATCAGTGATCTTTGGCAAAACACCGGGGAGCTGTTTTTT.

This chain links TRBV4-2 with TRBJ2-7, with TRBD2 matching 13 bases. Germline values: CDR1 LGHNA, CDR2 YNFKEQ. The CDR3 sequence is 17 residues long. J gave up 2 bases and V 4 bases, and 8 bases lay outside the gene matches. The CDR3 is CASSPTSGGATTYEQYF. The CDR3, as DNA: TGTGCCAGCAGCCCCACTAGCGGGGGGGCAACAACCTACGAGCAGTACTTC.

V is TRBV3-1 (or the pseudogene TRBV3-2) and J is TRBJ2-7, with D perhaps TRBD2 (5 bases). Trimming removed 4 bases at V and 6 bases at J, with 16 bases between. The CDR3 length is 14 residues. Germline CDR1 is LGHDT and CDR2 is YNNKEL (reference sequence). CDR3 in DNA: TGTGCCAGCAGCCCACGACTTGGGGAGCGCGAGCAGTACTTC. Translation: CASSPRLGEREQYF.

In its sample, this clone was seen a few times. CDR3 nucleotide sequence: TGTGCCAGCAGTTCCTTCCCTAGCGGGGGGTATAAAAACATTCAGTACTTC. It specifies CASSSFPSGGYKNIQYF. V and J are TRBV28 and TRBJ2-4; the match to TRBD2 covers 11 bases. Trimming removed 4 bases from V and 4 bases from J; junction bases left unmatched: 9. This CDR3 comprises 17 residues. The germline V gene encodes CDR1 MDHEN and CDR2 SYDVKM.

V is TRBV5-1 and J is TRBJ1-5; D perhaps matches TRBD1 (6 bases). This CDR3 region has 14 residues. The V and J ends lost 4 bases and 4 bases respectively, with 12 bases between them. Germline V gives CDR1 SGHRS, CDR2 YFSETQ. CDR3: CASSEGQPNQPQHF. CDR3 DNA sequence: TGCGCCAGCAGCGAAGGACAGCCGAATCAGCCCCAGCATTTT.

The V gene is TRBV21-1, the J gene TRBJ1-2; the DNA was not used to check the table's D call, TRBD1. TRBV21-1 has pseudogene status. CDR3 length: 14 amino acids. CDR3 residues: CASSISGTGQGYTF. CDR3 DNA sequence: TGTGCCAGCAGCATTTCCGGGACAGGGCAAGGCTACACCTTC.

The chain combines TRBV4-1 with TRBJ2-1, with 10 positions matching TRBD2. The germline gives CDR1 MGHRA, CDR2 YSYEKL. The CDR3 runs 17 residues. V shed 2 bases and J 7 bases; nucleotides not matched to a gene: 11. The CDR3 reads CASSQLPSGRATNEQFF. CDR3 nucleotides: TGCGCCAGCAGCCAACTACCTAGCGGGAGAGCAACAAATGAGCAGTTCTTC.

On this clone itself: One junction end disagrees with the germline gene, perhaps due to a read error. The chain combines TRBV7-7 with TRBJ2-3, with 9 positions matching TRBD2. From germline, CDR1 is SSHAT and CDR2 FNYEAQ (reference sequence). The CDR3 extends over 15 amino acids. CDR3 bases: TGTGCTAGCAGCTTTGCGGGAGGGCCTTCCCATACGCAGTATTTT. This sequence encodes CASSFAGGPSHTQYF.

This clone was seen once. The chain is built from TRBV6-2 or TRBV6-3 and TRBJ2-1, with 9 bases fitting TRBD1. The CDR3 consists of 16 residues. Germline V gene sequence: CDR1 MNHEY, CDR2 SVGEGT. Trimming took 4 bases from V and 9 from J; bases not matched to a gene: 13. CDR3 bases: TGTGCCAGCAGTTTTATAGAAGGGACAGGGTGGGTTGAGCAGTTCTTC. This translates into CASSFIEGTGWVEQFF.

The rearrangement uses TRBV11-2 and TRBJ2-1; 7 positions match TRBD1. Germline V gene sequence: CDR1 SGHAT, CDR2 FQNNGV. The junction had 10 bases not matched to a gene; V was cut back by 3 bases and J by 5 bases. This CDR3 is 16 amino acids long. CDR3 region: CASSLGGTALDNEQFF. The CDR3 DNA reads as TGTGCCAGCAGCTTGGGTGGGACAGCGTTGGACAATGAGCAGTTCTTC. Full variable domain (outside the CDR3, taken from reference TRBV11-2 and TRBJ2-1): EAGVAQSPRYKIIEKRQSVAFWCNPISGHATLYWYQQILGQGPKLLIQFQNNGVVDDSQLPKDRFSAERLKGVDSTLKIQPAKLEDSAVYLCASSLGGTALDNEQFFGPGTRLTVL.

The chain joins TRBV6-5 to TRBJ1-6, with a weak D call TRBD1 (5 bases). The V gene lost 4 bases and the J gene lost 7 bases, with 11 bases spanning the gap. This CDR3 comprises 14 residues. Germline CDR1 and CDR2: MNHEY and SVGAGI. CDR3 residues: CASSSQGGNSPLHF. CDR3 DNA sequence: TGTGCCAGCAGTTCTCAGGGAGGAAATTCACCCCTCCACTTT.

The chain links TRBV19 to TRBJ1-2; weak D call: TRBD1 (6 bases). This CDR3 is built from 15 residues. V was clipped by 3 bases and J by 2 bases, with 13 bases between them. From germline, CDR1 is LNHDA and CDR2 SQIVND (reference sequence). The CDR3 spells CASSIKGGANYGYTF. The CDR3 nucleotides read TGTGCCAGTAGTATCAAAGGGGGTGCCAACTATGGCTACACCTTC.

DNA for the CDR3: TGTGCCAGCAGTTTCGACAGGGGAGGCTATGGCTACACCTTC. This encodes CASSFDRGGYGYTF. The chain employs TRBV5-4 and TRBJ1-2; the match to TRBD1 covers 8 bases. Germline assignment: CDR1 SGHNT and CDR2 YYREEE (reference sequence). Germline trimming cut 5 bases from V and 4 bases from J; bases unmatched to any gene: 7. This CDR3 region has 14 residues.

This chain connects TRBV13 to TRBJ1-1, with 7 bases lining up with TRBD1. V trimming: 4 bases; J trimming: 5 bases; junction bases outside the gene matches: 4. The CDR3 length is 13 residues. CDR1 and CDR2 from the germline V gene are PRHDT and FYEKMQ (reference sequence). The chain's CDR3 is CASSSRGATEAFF. The CDR3 region has the DNA TGTGCCAGCAGCTCCAGGGGGGCGACTGAAGCTTTCTTT. The full variable domain, in which reference TRBV13 and TRBJ1-1 provide the parts outside the CDR3, is AAGVIQSPRHLIKEKRETATLKCYPIPRHDTVYWYQQGPGQDPQFLISFYEKMQSDKGSIPDRFSAQQFSDYHSELNMSSLELGDSALYFCASSSRGATEAFFGQGTRLTVV.

The J gene is TRBJ2-7, the V gene TRBV7-9, with a tentative D call TRBD1 (6 bases). The V gene lost 5 bases and the J gene lost 5 bases, with 16 bases spanning the gap. In germline, CDR1 is SEHNR, CDR2 FQNEAQ (reference sequence). The CDR3 is 14 residues long. Here the CDR3 reads CASSKDGRGNEQYF. The CDR3 DNA reads as TGTGCCAGCAGCAAAGATGGCAGGGGTAACGAGCAGTACTTC.